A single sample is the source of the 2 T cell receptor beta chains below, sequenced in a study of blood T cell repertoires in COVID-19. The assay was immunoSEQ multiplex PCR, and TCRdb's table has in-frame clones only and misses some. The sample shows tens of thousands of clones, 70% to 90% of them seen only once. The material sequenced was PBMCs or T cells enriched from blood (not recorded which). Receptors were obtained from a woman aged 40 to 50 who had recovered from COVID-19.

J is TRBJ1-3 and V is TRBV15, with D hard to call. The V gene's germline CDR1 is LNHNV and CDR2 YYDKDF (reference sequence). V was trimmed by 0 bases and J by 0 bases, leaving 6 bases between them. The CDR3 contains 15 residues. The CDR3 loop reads CATSRDTASGNTIYF. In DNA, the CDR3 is TGTGCCACCAGCAGAGATACAGCCTCTGGAAACACCATATATTTT.

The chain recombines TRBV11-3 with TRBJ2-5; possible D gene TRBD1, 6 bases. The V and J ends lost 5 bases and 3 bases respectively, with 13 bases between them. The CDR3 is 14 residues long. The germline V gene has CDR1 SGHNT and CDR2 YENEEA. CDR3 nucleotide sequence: TGTGCCAGCAGCCATAGGACAGTAGAAGAGACCCAGTACTTC. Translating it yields CASSHRTVEETQYF.